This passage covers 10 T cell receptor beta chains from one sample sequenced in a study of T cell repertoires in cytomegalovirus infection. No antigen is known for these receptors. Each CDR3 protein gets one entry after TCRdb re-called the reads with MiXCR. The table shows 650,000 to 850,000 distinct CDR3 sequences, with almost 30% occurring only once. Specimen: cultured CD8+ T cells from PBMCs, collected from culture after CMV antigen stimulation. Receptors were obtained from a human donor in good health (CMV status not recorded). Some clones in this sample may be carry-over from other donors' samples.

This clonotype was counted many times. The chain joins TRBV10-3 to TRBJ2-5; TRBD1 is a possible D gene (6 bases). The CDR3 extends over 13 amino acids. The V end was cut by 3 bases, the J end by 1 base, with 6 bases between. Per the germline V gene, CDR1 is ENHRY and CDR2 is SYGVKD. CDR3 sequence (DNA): TGTGCCATCAGTGAAGGGGGCCAAGAGACCCAGTACTTC. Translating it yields CAISEGGQETQYF.

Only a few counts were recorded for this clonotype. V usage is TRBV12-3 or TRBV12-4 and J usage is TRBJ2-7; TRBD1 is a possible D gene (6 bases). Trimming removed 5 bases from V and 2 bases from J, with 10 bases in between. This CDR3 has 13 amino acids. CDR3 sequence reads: CASSAGTPYEQYV. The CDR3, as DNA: TGTGCCAGCAGTGCCGGGACACCCTACGAGCAGTACGTC.

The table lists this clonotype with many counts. CDR3 protein: CASSTTTAWGYTF. As DNA, the CDR3 is TGTGCCAGCAGCACGACAACGGCGTGGGGCTACACCTTC. The J gene is TRBJ1-2, the V gene TRBV7-8; D gene uncertain. Per germline, CDR1 SGHVS and CDR2 FQNEAQ. CDR3 size: 13 residues. Deletions cut 5 bases from V and 8 bases from J, with 15 bases between.

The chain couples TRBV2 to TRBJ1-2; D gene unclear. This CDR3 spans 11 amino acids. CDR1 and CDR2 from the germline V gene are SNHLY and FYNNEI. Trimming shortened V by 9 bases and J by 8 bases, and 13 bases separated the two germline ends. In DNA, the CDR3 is TGTGCCAGTCTAGATTGGGAGGGCTACACCTTC. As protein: CASLDWEGYTF.

The CDR3 region is CASSQGQEDQPQHF. The CDR3 nucleotides read TGCGCCAGCAGCCAGGGACAGGAGGATCAGCCCCAGCATTTT. V and J are TRBV4-1 and TRBJ1-5; 8 bases map to TRBD1. Unmatched junction bases numbered 3, after V lost 3 bases and J lost 5 bases. Germline V CDR1 and CDR2: MGHRA, YSYEKL. The CDR3 runs 14 residues.

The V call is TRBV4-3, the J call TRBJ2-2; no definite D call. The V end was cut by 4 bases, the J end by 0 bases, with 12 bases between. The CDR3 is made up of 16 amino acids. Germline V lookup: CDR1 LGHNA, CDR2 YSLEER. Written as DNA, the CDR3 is TGCGCCAGCAGCCGATCTCGTCAGACGAACACCGGGGAGCTGTTTTTT. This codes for CASSRSRQTNTGELFF.

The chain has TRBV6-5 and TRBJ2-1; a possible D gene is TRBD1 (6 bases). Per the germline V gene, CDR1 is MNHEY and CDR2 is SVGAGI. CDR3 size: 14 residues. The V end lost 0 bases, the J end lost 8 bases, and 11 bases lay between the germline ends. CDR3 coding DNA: TGTGCCAGCAGTTACTCGAGGGGGAGCCATGAGCAGTTCTTC. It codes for CASSYSRGSHEQFF.

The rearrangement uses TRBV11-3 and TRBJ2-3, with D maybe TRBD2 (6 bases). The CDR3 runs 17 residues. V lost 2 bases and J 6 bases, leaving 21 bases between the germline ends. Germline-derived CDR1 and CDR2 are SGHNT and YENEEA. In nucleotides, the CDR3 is TGTGCCAGCAGCTTAAGTAGCGGAGCACTTCAGTACGATACGCAGTATTTT. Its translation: CASSLSSGALQYDTQYF. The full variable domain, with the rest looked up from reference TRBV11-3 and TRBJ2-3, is EAGVVQSPRYKIIEKKQPVAFWCNPISGHNTLYWYLQNLGQGPELLIRYENEEAVDDSQLPKDRFSAERLKGVDSTLKIQPAELGDSAVYLCASSLSSGALQYDTQYFGPGTRLTVL.

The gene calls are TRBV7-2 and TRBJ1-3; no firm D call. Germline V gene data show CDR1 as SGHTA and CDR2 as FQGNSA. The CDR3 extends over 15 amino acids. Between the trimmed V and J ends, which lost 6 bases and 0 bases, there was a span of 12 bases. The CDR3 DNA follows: TGTGCCAGCAGTCAAGGACGGTTCTCTGGAAACACCATATATTTT. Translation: CASSQGRFSGNTIYF. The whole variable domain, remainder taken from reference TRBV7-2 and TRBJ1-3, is GAGVSQSPSNKVTEKGKDVELRCDPISGHTALYWYRQSLGQGLEFLIYFQGNSAPDKSGLPSDRFSAERTGGSVSTLTIQRTQQEDSAVYLCASSQGRFSGNTIYFGEGSWLTVV.

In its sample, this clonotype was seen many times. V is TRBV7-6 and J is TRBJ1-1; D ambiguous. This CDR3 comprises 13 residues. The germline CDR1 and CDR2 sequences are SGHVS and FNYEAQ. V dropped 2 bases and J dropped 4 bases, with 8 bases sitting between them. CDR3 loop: CASSLQRSTEAFF. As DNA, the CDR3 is TGTGCCAGCAGCTTACAGCGGTCCACTGAAGCTTTCTTT.